These T cell receptor beta chains were read from a single sample in a study of graft-versus-host responses after intestinal transplantation. Their specific antigens are unknown. Generated by immunoSEQ multiplex PCR, the TCRdb table keeps only in-frame clones and is missing some. The sample yields roughly 75,000 clones, 90% to 95% seen once. The sample here was unstimulated CD4+ T cells sorted from spleen or lymph node cells, taken before intestinal transplant. The receptors were sampled from a human donor who received an intestinal transplant. Both conserved end residues are part of each CDR3. D genes are given only for firm matches. A row's size may be missing; if present it is once, few, many or a size class.

>TRBD2|TRBJ2-5|-|TRBV10-1
TGCGCCAGCAGTCCAGGGTACCAGCGGGGGTTTGAAGAGACCCAGTACTTC
CASSPGYQRGFEETQYF
>TRBD1|TRBJ2-5|-|TRBV19
TGTGCCAGTAGTACCTCTAGACAGGGTAAACAAGAGACCCAGTACTTC
CASSTSRQGKQETQYF
>TRBD1|TRBJ2-7|-|TRBV6-6
TGTGCCAGCAGTCCTTATAGGACAGGGTCCTACGAGCAGTACTTC
CASSPYRTGSYEQYF
>TRBD1|TRBJ2-7|-|TRBV5-1
TGCGCCAGCGGTCCGGGACAGGGAGGCGAGCAGTACTTC
CASGPGQGGEQYF
>TRBD2|TRBJ2-7|-|TRBV7-2
TGTGCCAGCAGAGAATCTGCTAGCGGGGGCTCCGAGCAGTACTTC
CASRESASGGSEQYF
>-|TRBJ1-1|-|TRBV14
TGTGCCAGCAGCCGACAGCTGAACACTGAAGCTTTCTTT
CASSRQLNTEAFF
>TRBD1|TRBJ2-1|few|TRBV10-3
TGTGCCATCAGCGGGACAGGAAACAATGAGCAGTTCTTC
CAISGTGNNEQFF
>-|TRBJ2-7|-|TRBV7-8
TGTGCCAGCAGCTCCAGGGGATTCGCGACCTACGAGCAGTACTTC
CASSSRGFATYEQYF
>TRBD1|TRBJ2-7|-|TRBV5-4
TGTGCCAGCAGCTTGGACAGGGGGCAAACCTACGAGCAGTACTTC
CASSLDRGQTYEQYF
>-|TRBJ2-3|-|TRBV28
TGTGCCAGCAGTTCCGCAGATACGCAGTATTTT
CASSSADTQYF
>-|TRBJ2-7|-|TRBV5-1
TGCGCCAGCGCATGGACTGGGGAGAACGAGCAGTACTTC
CASAWTGENEQYF
>TRBD1|TRBJ2-2|-|TRBV19
TGTGCCAGTAGACAACTGGACAGGGGGTCAGGAACCGGGGAGCTGTTTTTT
CASRQLDRGSGTGELFF
>-|TRBJ1-2|-|TRBV2
TGTGCCAGCCACGACCGAGGACATCTGACTAACTATGGCTACACCTTC
CASHDRGHLTNYGYTF
>TRBD1|TRBJ1-3|-|TRBV29-1
TGCAGCGTTGCATCCAGGGGGCCGGGAAACACCATATATTTT
CSVASRGPGNTIYF
>TRBD1|TRBJ2-5|-|TRBV28
TGTGCCAGCAGTTCCTCAGGACAGGTGGAGACCCAGTACTTC
CASSSSGQVETQYF
>-|TRBJ2-1|-|TRBV7-2
TGTGCCAGCAGCTTAGCCTCCAATGAGCAGTTCTTC
CASSLASNEQFF
>-|TRBJ1-2|-|TRBV18
TGTGCCAGCTCGCGTGCAACAGGAGTTAACTATGGCTACACCTTC
CASSRATGVNYGYTF
>TRBD2|TRBJ2-7|-|TRBV14
TGTGCCAGCAGCTGTTTAGCGGGTTCCTACGAGCAGTACTTC
CASSCLAGSYEQYF
>-|TRBJ2-7|few|TRBV4-3
TGCGCCAGCAGCCTAGGAACTAGAGACTACGAGCAGTACTTC
CASSLGTRDYEQYF
>-|TRBJ2-3|-|TRBV14
TGTGCCAGCAGCCAAGTTGATTTCGGTGGGGCCTCTAGCACAGATACGCAGTATTTT
CASSQVDFGGASSTDTQYF
>-|TRBJ1-4|-|TRBV30
TGTGCCTGGAGTGTATCCAGGGCCGAAAAACTGTTTTTT
CAWSVSRAEKLFF
>-|TRBJ2-7|once|TRBV7-8
TGTGCCAGCAGCTTAGTAGGGGGGGGGCGCACCTACGAGCAGTACTTC
CASSLVGGGRTYEQYF
>-|TRBJ1-1|-|TRBV7-6
TGTGCCAGCAGCTTAGCCCAGGGTCCGGGGGCTGAAGCTTTCTTT
CASSLAQGPGAEAFF
>TRBD1|TRBJ1-1|-|TRBV7-2
TGTGCCAGCAGCTCGCCGACAGGGGCAGAAGCTTTCTTT
CASSSPTGAEAFF